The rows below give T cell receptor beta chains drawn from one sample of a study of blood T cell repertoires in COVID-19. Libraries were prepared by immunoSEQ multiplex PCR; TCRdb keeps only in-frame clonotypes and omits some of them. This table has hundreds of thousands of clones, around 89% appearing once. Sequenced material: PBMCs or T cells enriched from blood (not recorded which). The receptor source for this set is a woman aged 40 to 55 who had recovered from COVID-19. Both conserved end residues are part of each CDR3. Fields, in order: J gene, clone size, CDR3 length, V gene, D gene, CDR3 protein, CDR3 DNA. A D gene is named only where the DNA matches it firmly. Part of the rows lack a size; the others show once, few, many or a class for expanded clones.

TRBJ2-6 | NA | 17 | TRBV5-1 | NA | CASTLDPQGAGANVLTF | TGCGCCAGCACCCTCGACCCCCAGGGCGCTGGGGCCAACGTCCTGACTTTC
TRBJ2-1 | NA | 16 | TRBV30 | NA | CAWADPRGRNYNEQFF | TGTGCCTGGGCCGACCCCAGGGGACGTAACTACAATGAGCAGTTCTTC
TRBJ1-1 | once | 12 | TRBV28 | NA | CASSLANTEAFF | TGTGCCAGCAGTTTGGCGAACACTGAAGCTTTCTTT
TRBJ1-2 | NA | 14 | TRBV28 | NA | CATDPGTWEYGYTF | TGTGCCACTGACCCCGGGACATGGGAATATGGCTACACCTTC
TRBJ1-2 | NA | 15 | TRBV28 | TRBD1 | CASSVPGQGGYGYTF | TGTGCCAGCAGCGTTCCGGGACAGGGGGGCTATGGCTACACCTTC
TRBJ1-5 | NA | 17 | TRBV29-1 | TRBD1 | CSVAETGGPNSNQPQHF | TGCAGCGTTGCAGAGACAGGGGGGCCGAATAGCAATCAGCCCCAGCATTTT
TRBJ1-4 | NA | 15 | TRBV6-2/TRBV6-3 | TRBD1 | CASSITGGAGEKLFF | TGTGCCAGCAGTATCACAGGGGGCGCTGGGGAAAAACTGTTTTTT
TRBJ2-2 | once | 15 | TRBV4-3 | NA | CASSPMGGNTGELFF | TGCGCCAGCAGCCCCATGGGGGGGAACACCGGGGAGCTGTTTTTT
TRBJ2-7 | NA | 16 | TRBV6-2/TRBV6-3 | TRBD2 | CASSSLRLAGKYEQYF | TGTGCCAGCAGTTCTCTTCGACTAGCGGGGAAATACGAGCAGTACTTC
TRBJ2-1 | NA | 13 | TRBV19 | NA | CASSIVSGNEQFF | TGTGCCAGTAGTATAGTGTCGGGGAATGAGCAGTTCTTC
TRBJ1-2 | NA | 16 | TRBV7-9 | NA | CASSWAGEEITYGYTF | TGTGCCAGCAGCTGGGCGGGCGAGGAGATCACATATGGCTACACCTTC
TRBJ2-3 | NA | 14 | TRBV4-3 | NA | CASSQEAQTDTQYF | TGCGCCAGCAGCCAAGAGGCCCAGACAGATACGCAGTATTTT
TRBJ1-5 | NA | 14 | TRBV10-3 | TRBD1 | CAIKGTGDSQPQHF | TGTGCCATCAAAGGGACAGGGGACAGTCAGCCCCAGCATTTT
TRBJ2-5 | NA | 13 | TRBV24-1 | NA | CATSDSRVGAQYF | TGTGCCACCAGTGACTCGAGAGTTGGAGCCCAGTACTTC
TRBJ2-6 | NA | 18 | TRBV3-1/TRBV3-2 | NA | CASSQIRGRSSGANVLTF | TGTGCCAGCAGCCAGATCCGGGGTCGGAGCTCTGGGGCCAACGTCCTGACTTTC
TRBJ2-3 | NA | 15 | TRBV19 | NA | CATTGTPTSTDTQYF | TGTGCCACTACCGGGACACCTACTAGCACAGATACGCAGTATTTT
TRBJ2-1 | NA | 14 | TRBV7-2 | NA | CASSLTLVYNEQFF | TGTGCCAGCAGCTTAACACTAGTTTACAATGAGCAGTTCTTC
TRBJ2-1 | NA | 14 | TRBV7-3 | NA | CASSLDSGVYEQFF | TGTGCCAGCAGCTTAGATTCCGGGGTCTATGAGCAGTTCTTC
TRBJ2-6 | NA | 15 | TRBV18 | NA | CASSPYGSGANVLTF | TGTGCCAGCTCACCATACGGCTCTGGGGCCAACGTCCTGACTTTC
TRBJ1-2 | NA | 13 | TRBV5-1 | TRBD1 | CASGTGANYGYTF | TGCGCCAGCGGGACAGGAGCTAACTATGGCTACACCTTC
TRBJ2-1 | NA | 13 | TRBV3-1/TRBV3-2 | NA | CASSLLANNEQFF | TGTGCCAGCAGCTTACTAGCTAACAATGAGCAGTTCTTC
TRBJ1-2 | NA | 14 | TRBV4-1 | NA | CASSQDYTNYGYTF | TGCGCCAGCAGCCAAGATTACACCAACTATGGCTACACCTTC
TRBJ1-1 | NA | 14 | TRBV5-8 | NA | CASSLYRGATEAFF | TGTGCCAGCAGCTTGTATCGGGGGGCCACTGAAGCTTTCTTT
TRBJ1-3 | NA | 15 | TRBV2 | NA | CASSGDTRSGNTIYF | TGTGCCAGCAGTGGGGACACCCGCTCTGGAAACACCATATATTTT
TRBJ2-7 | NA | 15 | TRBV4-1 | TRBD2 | CASSPWGTSGYEQYF | TGCGCCAGCAGCCCCTGGGGGACTAGCGGCTACGAGCAGTACTTC
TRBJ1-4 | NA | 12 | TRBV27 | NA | CASGLLFEKLFF | TGTGCCAGCGGCCTTTTATTCGAAAAACTGTTTTTT
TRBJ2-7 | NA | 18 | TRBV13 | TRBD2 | CASSFLISGRAGSYEQYF | TGTGCCAGCAGCTTCTTAATTAGCGGGAGGGCCGGATCCTACGAGCAGTACTTC
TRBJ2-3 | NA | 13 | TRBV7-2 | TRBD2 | CASSTLSGITQYF | TGTGCCAGCAGCACCCTTAGCGGGATAACGCAGTATTTT
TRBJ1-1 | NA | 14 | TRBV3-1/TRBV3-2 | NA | CASSPRIAGTEAFF | TGTGCCAGCAGCCCCCGAATAGCCGGCACTGAAGCTTTCTTT
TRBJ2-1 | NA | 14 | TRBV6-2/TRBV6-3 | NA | CASRPQASYNEQFF | TGTGCCAGCAGACCTCAGGCCTCCTACAATGAGCAGTTCTTC
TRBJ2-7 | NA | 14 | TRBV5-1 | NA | CASSLDSLSYEQYF | TGCGCCAGCAGCCTAGACAGCCTCTCCTACGAGCAGTACTTC
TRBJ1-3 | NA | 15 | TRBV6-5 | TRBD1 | CASRTSGTGGSTIYF | TGTGCCAGCCGAACTTCCGGGACAGGGGGATCCACCATATATTTT
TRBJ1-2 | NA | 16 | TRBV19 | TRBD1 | CASSTWDSHGWDGYTF | TGTGCCAGTAGTACCTGGGACAGCCACGGCTGGGATGGCTACACCTTC
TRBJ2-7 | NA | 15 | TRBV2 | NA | CASSELSRGGDEQYF | TGTGCCAGCAGTGAATTGTCCAGGGGTGGCGACGAGCAGTACTTC
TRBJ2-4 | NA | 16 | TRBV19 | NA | CASSIGEGSRQNIQYF | TGTGCCAGTAGTATAGGTGAGGGATCGCGCCAAAACATTCAGTACTTC
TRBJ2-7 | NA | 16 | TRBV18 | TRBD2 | CASSPLSGGASYEQYF | TGTGCCAGCTCACCTCTTAGCGGGGGGGCCTCCTACGAGCAGTACTTC
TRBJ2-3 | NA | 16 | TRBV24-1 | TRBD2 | CATSDRLAGSTDTQYF | TGTGCCACCAGTGATCGACTAGCGGGTAGCACAGATACGCAGTATTTT
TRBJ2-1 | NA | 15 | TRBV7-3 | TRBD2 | CASSLGLAAGDEQFF | TGTGCCAGCAGCCTGGGACTAGCGGCTGGGGATGAGCAGTTCTTC
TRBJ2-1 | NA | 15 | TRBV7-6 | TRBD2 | CASSSLARPDNEQFF | TGTGCCAGCAGCTCACTAGCGAGGCCTGACAATGAGCAGTTCTTC
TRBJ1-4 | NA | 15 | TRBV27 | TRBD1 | CASSPIDRGNEKLFF | TGTGCCAGCAGTCCGATAGACAGGGGTAATGAAAAACTGTTTTTT
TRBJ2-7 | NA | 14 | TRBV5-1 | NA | CASSGGTVKGEQYF | TGCGCCAGCAGCGGTGGGACTGTTAAGGGCGAGCAGTACTTC
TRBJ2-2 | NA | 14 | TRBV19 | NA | CASSIDRGSGELFF | TGTGCCAGTAGTATAGATCGGGGATCCGGGGAGCTGTTTTTT
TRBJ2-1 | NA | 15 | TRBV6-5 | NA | CASRGRQSSYNEQFF | TGTGCCAGCAGAGGACGACAGAGCTCCTACAATGAGCAGTTCTTC
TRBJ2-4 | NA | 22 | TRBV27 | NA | CARNLSVLLCQGTQGLKNIQYF | NA
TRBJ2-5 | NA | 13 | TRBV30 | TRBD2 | CAWKAGIQETQYF | TGTGCCTGGAAAGCGGGAATTCAAGAGACCCAGTACTTC
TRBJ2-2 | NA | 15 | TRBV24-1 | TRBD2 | CATSDLAGGTGELFF | TGTGCCACCAGTGATCTAGCGGGGGGCACCGGGGAGCTGTTTTTT
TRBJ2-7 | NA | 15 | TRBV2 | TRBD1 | CASSVQQGARYEQYF | TGTGCCAGCAGTGTACAACAGGGGGCTCGTTACGAGCAGTACTTC
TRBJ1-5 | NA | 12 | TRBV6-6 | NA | CASSKGVQPQHF | TGTGCCAGCAGTAAGGGGGTTCAGCCCCAGCATTTT
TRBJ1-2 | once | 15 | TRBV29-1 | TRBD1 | CSVAGGGGDGYGYTF | TGCAGCGTTGCTGGTGGAGGGGGCGACGGCTATGGCTACACCTTC
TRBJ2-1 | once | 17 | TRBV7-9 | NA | CASSSRGASSSYNEQFF | TGTGCCAGCAGCTCCAGGGGGGCATCGAGCTCCTACAATGAGCAGTTCTTC
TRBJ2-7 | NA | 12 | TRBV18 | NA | CASSPDKGMGYF | TGTGCCAGCTCCCCGGACAAGGGGATGGGGTACTTC
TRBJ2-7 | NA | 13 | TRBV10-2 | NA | CASRTLGAYEQYF | TGCGCCAGCAGGACCCTCGGAGCCTACGAGCAGTACTTC
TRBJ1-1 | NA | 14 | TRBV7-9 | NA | CASSLGTANTEAFF | TGTGCCAGCAGCTTAGGGACAGCGAACACTGAAGCTTTCTTT
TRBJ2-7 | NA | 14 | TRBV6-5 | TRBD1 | CASSFQTGAYEQYF | TGTGCCAGCAGTTTCCAGACAGGGGCCTACGAGCAGTACTTC